Listed below are T cell receptor beta chains from one sample, sequenced in a study of blood T cell repertoires in COVID-19. Only in-frame clones appear in the TCRdb table, and some are missing; sequencing was by immunoSEQ multiplex PCR. This table holds some 69,000 clones, around 91% found once. The specimen was peripheral blood. These receptors were collected from a man aged 45-60 years with COVID-19, enrolled during active disease. CDR3s include the opening cysteine and the closing phenylalanine or tryptophan. D genes are given only for firm matches. Only some rows state a clone size, as once, few, many or a class for expanded clones.

v_gene,abundance,j_gene,d_gene,CDR3nt,CDR3aa
TRBV19,NA,TRBJ2-1,NA,TGTGCCAGTAGTTCAAGACAGGTGAGAAGTGAGCAGTTCTTC,CASSSRQVRSEQFF
TRBV12-5,NA,TRBJ2-1,TRBD2,TGTGCTAGTGGTTTAGCGGGAGGCCCCTACAATGAGCAGTTCTTC,CASGLAGGPYNEQFF
TRBV10-3,NA,TRBJ1-1,NA,TGTGCCATCACTCCGGGACAGAACACTGAAGCTTTCTTT,CAITPGQNTEAFF
TRBV18,NA,TRBJ1-6,NA,TGTGCCAGCTCACCAAGTACCGGGAATACTCGGAATTCACCCCTCCACTTT,CASSPSTGNTRNSPLHF
TRBV11-2,NA,TRBJ2-2,NA,TGTGCCAGCAGCCTGGGGGGATCCCACTTAAACACCGGGGAGCTGTTTTTT,CASSLGGSHLNTGELFF
TRBV5-4,NA,TRBJ1-6,TRBD1,TGTGCCAGCAGCTTGGCCGGACAGGGGGGGAATTCACCCCTCCACTTT,CASSLAGQGGNSPLHF
TRBV7-6,NA,TRBJ2-1,TRBD2,TGTGCCAGCAGCTGGGGAGCGGGAGGGCCCTCAGATGAGCAGTTCTTC,CASSWGAGGPSDEQFF
TRBV9,NA,TRBJ2-5,TRBD1,TGTGCCAGCAGCCCTCAACAGGGGGCGCGAGAAGAGACCCAGTACTTC,CASSPQQGAREETQYF
TRBV7-9,once,TRBJ2-5,NA,TGTGCCAGCAGCCCCCGGGAGACCCAGTACTTC,CASSPRETQYF
TRBV15,few,TRBJ2-3,TRBD2,TGTGCCACCAGCAGAGAACTAGCGGGAGGGCCTGGCACAGATACGCAGTATTTT,CATSRELAGGPGTDTQYF
TRBV7-2,NA,TRBJ2-7,NA,TGTGCCAGCAGTCGCGTCCCCGGACAAAACTACGAGCAGTACTTC,CASSRVPGQNYEQYF
TRBV11-2,NA,TRBJ2-5,TRBD2,TGTGCCAGCAGAGAGGGGAGCGGGAGGGCCAGAGAGACCCAGTACTTC,CASREGSGRARETQYF
TRBV6-4,NA,TRBJ2-1,TRBD1,TGTGCCAGCAGCTCAAGAGGGACAGGGGGCTTTGTGACCTACAATGAGCAGTTCTTC,CASSSRGTGGFVTYNEQFF
TRBV29-1,NA,TRBJ1-2,NA,TGCAGCGTTGATTCCCAGGGTGCAGGGTTTTATGGCTACACCTTC,CSVDSQGAGFYGYTF
TRBV19,NA,TRBJ2-7,NA,TGTGCCCGGCGAGGGTTCAGTTTCTCCTACGAGCAGTACTTC,CARRGFSFSYEQYF
TRBV6-5,NA,TRBJ2-4,TRBD2,TGTGCCAGCAGGGGGACTAGCGGGAAGAACATTCAGTACTTC,CASRGTSGKNIQYF
TRBV19,NA,TRBJ1-2,TRBD1,TGTGCCAGTAGTATGTTCGCTTCCGGACAGGGGGGATATGGCTACACCTTC,CASSMFASGQGGYGYTF
TRBV11-2,NA,TRBJ2-2,NA,TGTGCCAGCAGCCCAGCCGCGGGGATCGGGGAGCTGTTTTTT,CASSPAAGIGELFF
TRBV6-5,NA,TRBJ2-7,NA,TGTGCCAGCAGTCATCAACCTGGGCTTGGAAAGGAGCAGTACTTC,CASSHQPGLGKEQYF
TRBV12-3/TRBV12-4,NA,TRBJ1-2,NA,TGTGCCAGCAGTTTTCAGCCAGGGGAAAGCTACACCTTC,CASSFQPGESYTF
TRBV20-1,NA,TRBJ1-1,NA,TGCAGTGCTAGTATATTGGGGGCGCGGATGAACACTGAAGCTTTCTTT,CSASILGARMNTEAFF
TRBV11-2,few,TRBJ2-7,NA,TGTGCCAGCAGCCCGGGCGGGACGGGCGAGCAGTACTTC,CASSPGGTGEQYF
TRBV7-9,NA,TRBJ1-1,NA,TGTGCCAGCAGCTTACAGTACACTGAAGCTTTCTTT,CASSLQYTEAFF
TRBV29-1,NA,TRBJ1-6,TRBD1,TGCAGCGTTGAGATCAGGGGGAATTCACCCCTCCACTTT,CSVEIRGNSPLHF
TRBV12-3/TRBV12-4,NA,TRBJ2-7,TRBD2,TGTGCCAGCAGTCCCGGGACTAATCCGTACTTC,CASSPGTNPYF
TRBV7-2,NA,TRBJ2-2,TRBD2,TGTGCCAGCAGCTTCCTTCTACTAGCGGGAGCTTTGGTCGGGGAGCTGTTTTTT,CASSFLLLAGALVGELFF
TRBV5-4,NA,TRBJ2-7,NA,TGTGCCAGCAGCCCCACCCCCCAGACAGGACCCTACGAGCAGTACTTC,CASSPTPQTGPYEQYF
TRBV5-6,NA,TRBJ2-7,TRBD2,TGTGCCAGCAGCCACATAGCGGGAGACTCCTACGAGCAGTACTTC,CASSHIAGDSYEQYF
TRBV5-1,NA,TRBJ1-1,NA,TGCGCCAGCATGGTCGGGAGGGGTGAGGGGAACACTGAAGCTTTCTTT,CASMVGRGEGNTEAFF
TRBV11-3,NA,TRBJ2-6,NA,TGTGCCAGCAGCACAGGGACGTCTGGGGCCAACGTCCTGACTTTC,CASSTGTSGANVLTF
TRBV5-1,NA,TRBJ1-1,NA,TGCGCCAGCAGCCCACAAGTGAACACTGAAGCTTTCTTT,CASSPQVNTEAFF
TRBV20-1,NA,TRBJ2-1,NA,TGCAGTGCTACGGTTAATGAGCAGTTCTTC,CSATVNEQFF
TRBV4-1,NA,TRBJ1-1,NA,TGCGCCAGCAGCCAAGAAACCCTGGGCGCTTTCTTT,CASSQETLGAFF
TRBV7-9,NA,TRBJ2-7,TRBD2,TGTGCCAGCAGCTTAGGACTAGCGGGATACGCCGCCTACGAGCAGTACTTC,CASSLGLAGYAAYEQYF
TRBV5-4,NA,TRBJ1-2,NA,TGTGTAGCGGGATCTAACTATGGCTACACCTTC,CVAGSNYGYTF
TRBV18,once,TRBJ2-5,TRBD1,TGTGCCAGCTCACCTCCGCTCCAAGGGGGCGCAGAACGCCGGAAGACCCAGTACTTC,CASSPPLQGGAERRKTQYF
TRBV7-2,NA,TRBJ1-2,NA,TGTGCCAGCAGCTTAAGTCCCGGTAACTATGGCTACACCTTC,CASSLSPGNYGYTF
TRBV5-1,NA,TRBJ1-1,NA,TGCGCCAGCAGCTCCCAGGGTAGAAAAACTGAAGCTTTCTTT,CASSSQGRKTEAFF
TRBV19,NA,TRBJ2-1,TRBD2,TGTGCCAGTACCACGACTAGCGGGAGATCCTACAATGAGCAGTTCTTC,CASTTTSGRSYNEQFF
TRBV18,once,TRBJ2-5,NA,TGTGCCAGCTCACCCACTCGCAACCAAGAGACCCAGTACTTC,CASSPTRNQETQYF
TRBV19,NA,TRBJ1-2,NA,TGTGCCAGTCCCGCGGATGGGGGGGTTCGAAGGGGCTACACCTTC,CASPADGGVRRGYTF
TRBV4-2,NA,TRBJ2-2,TRBD1,TGTGCCAGCAGCCTAGGGACAGGGGCGCACACCGGGGAGCTGTTTTTT,CASSLGTGAHTGELFF